The 25 T cell receptor beta chains reported below all come from one sample, sequenced in a study of early T cells in non-severe SARS-CoV-2 infection. A single record per CDR3 protein comes from TCRdb applying MiXCR to the 5' RACE reads. The profile covers around 83,000 distinct CDR3 sequences, with approximately 12% appearing a single time and approximately 4.4% taken by the ten largest. Sequencing used whole blood, obtained at baseline. The receptor set was obtained from an adult who was a healthcare worker with PCR-confirmed SARS-CoV-2 infection or an uninfected control (not recorded which).

In this sample, this clonotype turned up a few times. The chain links TRBV7-9 to TRBJ2-1; D gene uncertain. V was cut by 1 base and J by 9 bases, with 7 bases left in between. The CDR3 covers 12 residues. From germline, CDR1 is SEHNR and CDR2 FQNEAQ (reference sequence). CDR3 in DNA: TGTGCCAGCAGCTTAGGACCTTCTGAGCAGTTCTTC. It translates to CASSLGPSEQFF.

CDR3 nucleotide sequence: TGCAGTGCTAGTATAAGCGGATTCTTGGGAGAGACCCAGTACTTC. Translation gives CSASISGFLGETQYF. J is TRBJ2-5 and V is TRBV20-1, with D maybe TRBD2 (5 bases). Trimming stripped 3 bases from V and 4 bases from J, with 18 bases between. CDR3 size: 15 residues. Germline lookup yields CDR1 DFQATT and CDR2 SNEGSKA (reference sequence).

This clonotype was seen repeatedly, ten times or more. The chain combines TRBV19 with TRBJ2-6, with 7 nucleotides matching TRBD1. Per the germline V gene, CDR1 is LNHDA and CDR2 is SQIVND (reference sequence). V was pared by 4 bases and J by 2 bases, with 5 bases of the junction left unmatched. The CDR3 is made up of 16 amino acids. The CDR3: CASSTLTGAGANVLTF. The CDR3 nucleotides read TGTGCCAGTAGTACCCTCACAGGGGCTGGGGCCAACGTCCTGACTTTC.

This clonotype appeared a few times. The J gene is TRBJ2-1, the V gene TRBV6-1, with D possibly TRBD1 on 5 matching bases. V gave up 6 bases and J gave up 5 bases, with 11 bases separating them. The CDR3 is made up of 13 amino acids. Germline CDR1 is MNHNS and CDR2 is SASEGT. This chain's CDR3 is CASRIGQNNEQFF. In DNA form, the CDR3 reads TGTGCCAGCAGGATCGGACAAAACAATGAGCAGTTCTTC.

This chain joins TRBV11-1 and TRBJ1-2, with D unresolved. In germline, CDR1 is SGHAT, CDR2 FQDESV (reference sequence). The CDR3 spans 16 residues. Trimming pared 4 bases from V and 5 bases from J, leaving 20 bases between. CDR3 coding DNA: TGTGCCAGCAGCTCCGAAGGAAGAACCATGGGGTATGGCTACACCTTC. Its protein product is CASSSEGRTMGYGYTF.

In this sample, this clonotype turned up many times. The V and J genes are TRBV5-1 and TRBJ2-5; TRBD2 matches at 9 bases. V shed 0 bases, J shed 7 bases, and the junction held 7 bases outside the gene matches. Germline lookup yields CDR1 SGHRS and CDR2 YFSETQ. The CDR3 is made up of 15 amino acids. The CDR3 DNA reads as TGCGCCAGCAGCTTGGGACGGACTAGCGACGGGACCCAGTACTTC. Translating gives CASSLGRTSDGTQYF. Combining the CDR3 with reference TRBV5-1 and TRBJ2-5 gives the whole variable domain KAGVTQTPRYLIKTRGQQVTLSCSPISGHRSVSWYQQTPGQGLQFLFEYFSETQRNKGNFPGRFSGRQFSNSRSEMNVSTLELGDSALYLCASSLGRTSDGTQYFGPGTRLLVL.

A few counts support this clonotype. The DNA of the CDR3 is TGCGCCAGCAGCTTGCCTGGACAGGGATACATTCAGTACTTC. Translated: CASSLPGQGYIQYF. The genes are TRBV5-1 and TRBJ2-4; 8 nucleotides line up with TRBD1. The length of the CDR3 is 14 residues. Trimming cost V 1 base and J 8 bases; bases outside gene matches: 5. CDR1 is SGHRS and CDR2 is YFSETQ in the germline V gene. The whole variable domain, filled in from reference TRBV5-1 and TRBJ2-4, reads KAGVTQTPRYLIKTRGQQVTLSCSPISGHRSVSWYQQTPGQGLQFLFEYFSETQRNKGNFPGRFSGRQFSNSRSEMNVSTLELGDSALYLCASSLPGQGYIQYFGAGTRLSVL.

CDR3 sequence reads: CASSLESIRAGEETQYF. The CDR3 bases are TGTGCCAGCAGCTTAGAATCTATCAGGGCAGGGGAAGAGACCCAGTACTTC. The gene calls are TRBV7-2 and TRBJ2-5; D may be TRBD1 (6 bases). The length of the CDR3 is 17 residues. CDR1 and CDR2 (germline): SGHTA, FQGNSA. Deletions cut 1 base from V and 3 bases from J, with 18 bases between. Full variable domain (outside the CDR3, taken from reference TRBV7-2 and TRBJ2-5): GAGVSQSPSNKVTEKGKDVELRCDPISGHTALYWYRQSLGQGLEFLIYFQGNSAPDKSGLPSDRFSAERTGGSVSTLTIQRTQQEDSAVYLCASSLESIRAGEETQYFGPGTRLLVL.

This clonotype was counted many times. The chain has TRBV5-1 and TRBJ2-2; 9 positions match TRBD2. The CDR3 has 14 amino acids. Germline loops: CDR1 SGHRS, CDR2 YFSETQ. The trim removed 7 bases at V and 6 bases at J, leaving 7 bases unmatched. CDR3 DNA: TGCGCCAGCGCGGCGGGAGGGCCAGCCGGGGAGCTGTTTTTT. Amino acid sequence: CASAAGGPAGELFF.

This clonotype has just a few counts. V gene TRBV12-3 or TRBV12-4 combines with J gene TRBJ1-6; D is possibly TRBD1 (6 bases). This CDR3 comprises 13 residues. Trimming removed 7 bases at V and 10 bases at J, with 14 bases between. The CDR3 region is CASKLGGESPLHF. The CDR3 region has the DNA TGTGCCAGCAAGTTAGGGGGGGAATCACCCCTCCACTTT.

This clonotype was counted at least ten times. The chain joins TRBV29-1 to TRBJ2-7; 7 nucleotides match TRBD1. J lost 3 bases, V lost 0 bases, and 5 bases had no gene match. The length of the CDR3 is 14 residues. Germline V gene data show CDR1 as SQVTM and CDR2 as ANQGSEA. CDR3: CSVEDGAGGYEQYF. DNA for the CDR3: TGCAGCGTTGAAGATGGGGCAGGGGGCTACGAGCAGTACTTC.

This clonotype was seen at least ten times. The V gene is TRBV19, the J gene TRBJ1-5, with D perhaps matching TRBD1 (6 bases). The CDR3 is made up of 15 amino acids. The ends were cut back, 3 bases at V and 5 bases at J, with 14 bases in the middle. Germline V gene sequence: CDR1 LNHDA, CDR2 SQIVND (reference sequence). The CDR3 here is CASSIPTGGYQPQHF. The CDR3 DNA follows: TGTGCCAGTAGTATCCCGACAGGTGGTTATCAGCCCCAGCATTTT.

V usage is TRBV7-3 and J usage is TRBJ1-6, with a tentative D call TRBD1 (5 bases). CDR3 length: 15 amino acids. Germline V gene sequence: CDR1 SGHTA, CDR2 FQGTGA. Deletions cut 3 bases from V and 4 bases from J, with 10 bases between. The CDR3 DNA reads TGTGCCAGCAGCTTCGGGACTTGGTATAATTCACCCCTCCACTTT. Translating it yields CASSFGTWYNSPLHF.

CDR3 DNA sequence: TGTGCCAGCAGCTTGGAGCTGAGTTCCTACAATGAGCAGTTCTTC. Its protein is CASSLELSSYNEQFF. J is TRBJ2-1 and V is TRBV7-6; D uncertain. Germline CDR1 reads SGHVS; CDR2 reads FNYEAQ. The ends were cut back, 3 bases at V and 1 base at J, with 10 bases in the middle. This CDR3 is 15 amino acids long.

Only a few counts were recorded for this clonotype. This chain joins TRBV5-6 and TRBJ1-2; D may be TRBD1 (5 bases). This CDR3 contains 16 residues. Germline V gene lookup returns CDR1 SGHDT and CDR2 YYEEEE. V was clipped by 0 bases and J by 5 bases, with 17 bases between them. This CDR3 is CASSLAGRGPSYGYTF. CDR3 nucleotide sequence: TGTGCCAGCAGCTTGGCGGGACGGGGACCATCATATGGCTACACCTTC.

This clonotype was detected only a few times. This chain uses TRBV20-1 with TRBJ1-6; D is unclear. V lost 7 bases, J lost 8 bases, and 12 bases lay in between. The germline V gene encodes CDR1 DFQATT and CDR2 SNEGSKA (reference sequence). This CDR3 region has 12 residues. The CDR3 bases are TGCAGTGGCCTACAACCTGATTCACCCCTCCACTTT. Its translation is CSGLQPDSPLHF.

In this sample, this clonotype turned up many times. The chain joins TRBV6-5 to TRBJ1-4; D gene ambiguous. Germline V gene lookup returns CDR1 MNHEY and CDR2 SVGAGI. With 5 bases removed from V and 6 bases from J, the gap between germline ends came to 10 bases. This CDR3 has 13 residues. The CDR3: CASSPDGDEKLFF. The CDR3, as DNA: TGTGCCAGCAGTCCCGACGGAGATGAAAAACTGTTTTTT.

This chain joins TRBV13 and TRBJ2-5; possible D gene TRBD1, 6 bases. CDR3 length: 14 residues. The germline CDR1 and CDR2 sequences are PRHDT and FYEKMQ (reference sequence). Between the trimmed V and J ends, which lost 2 bases and 3 bases, there was a span of 10 bases. Here the CDR3 DNA reads TGTGCCAGCAGCTTAAAACAGGGAGAAGAGACCCAGTACTTC. Translation gives CASSLKQGEETQYF.

There are a few counts of this clonotype. The rearrangement joins TRBV12-3 or TRBV12-4 to TRBJ2-3; perhaps TRBD2 as D (6 bases). V lost 3 bases and J 11 bases, leaving 12 bases between the germline ends. This CDR3 has 12 amino acids. CDR3 nucleotide sequence: TGTGCCAGCAGTTTGGTGACCGGGGGGCAGTATTTT. It codes for CASSLVTGGQYF.

The sample holds a few counts of this clonotype. One end of the junction fails to match germline, which may point to a read error. The chain links TRBV20-1 to TRBJ1-5; unclear D gene. This CDR3 comprises 12 residues. Germline CDR1 and CDR2: DFQATT and SNEGSKA (reference sequence). The CDR3 DNA reads TGCAGTGCCTCAAAGGCGAAGCAGCCCCAACATTTT. Protein product: CSASKAKQPQHF.

The CDR3 region is CASRLAGVFLRRTNEKLFF. The CDR3 coding sequence is TGTGCAAGTCGCTTAGCGGGAGTCTTCCTAAGGCGAACTAATGAAAAACTGTTTTTT. The gene calls are TRBV12-2 and TRBJ1-4. TRBV12-2 is reported as a pseudogene. This CDR3 is built from 19 residues.

This sequence joins TRBV3-1 and TRBJ2-2, with a possible D match to TRBD1 (6 bases). The V end lost 2 bases, the J end lost 7 bases, and 20 bases lay between the germline ends. Germline V lookup: CDR1 LGHDT, CDR2 YNNKEL (reference sequence). The CDR3 has 17 residues. CDR3 sequence: CASSQPGQGIVGGELFF. As DNA, the CDR3 is TGTGCCAGCAGCCAACCCGGGCAGGGGATTGTCGGCGGGGAGCTGTTTTTT.

This clonotype was detected many times. This sequence joins TRBV12-3 or TRBV12-4 and TRBJ2-3, with D maybe TRBD2 (6 bases). V lost 3 bases, J lost 5 bases, and 15 bases lay in between. This CDR3 has 15 amino acids. The CDR3 sequence: CASSFTGSGRDTQYF. The CDR3 DNA is TGTGCCAGCAGTTTCACTGGCTCCGGGAGAGATACGCAGTATTTT.

This clonotype was picked up a small number of times. The gene calls are TRBV28 and TRBJ1-3, with D perhaps TRBD1 (6 bases). The V gene's germline CDR1 is MDHEN and CDR2 SYDVKM. CDR3 size: 15 residues. V lost 5 bases, J lost 4 bases, and 15 bases lay in between. CDR3 loop: CASSPEGVGGNTIYF. The CDR3 nucleotides are TGTGCCAGCAGTCCAGAGGGGGTTGGAGGAAACACCATATATTTT.

V usage is TRBV28 and J usage is TRBJ2-3, with 9 nucleotides matching TRBD2. There are 17 residues in the CDR3. With V trimmed by 4 bases and J by 2 bases, 10 bases remained unmatched. Germline-derived CDR1 and CDR2 are MDHEN and SYDVKM. CDR3 protein: CASSSPTTSGNTDTQYF. CDR3 nucleotide sequence: TGTGCCAGCAGTTCCCCCACGACTAGCGGAAACACAGATACGCAGTATTTT.